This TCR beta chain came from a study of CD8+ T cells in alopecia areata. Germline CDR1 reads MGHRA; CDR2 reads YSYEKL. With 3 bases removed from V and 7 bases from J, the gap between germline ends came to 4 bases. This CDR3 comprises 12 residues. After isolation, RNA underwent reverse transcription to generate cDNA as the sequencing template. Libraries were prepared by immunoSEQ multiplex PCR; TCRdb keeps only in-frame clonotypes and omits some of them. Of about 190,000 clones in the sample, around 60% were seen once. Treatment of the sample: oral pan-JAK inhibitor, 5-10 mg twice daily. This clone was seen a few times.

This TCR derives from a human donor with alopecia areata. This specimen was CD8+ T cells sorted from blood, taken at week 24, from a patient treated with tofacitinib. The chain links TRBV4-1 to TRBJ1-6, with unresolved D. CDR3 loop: CASSHVNSPLHF. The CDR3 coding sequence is TGCGCCAGCAGCCATGTAAATTCACCCCTCCACTTT.